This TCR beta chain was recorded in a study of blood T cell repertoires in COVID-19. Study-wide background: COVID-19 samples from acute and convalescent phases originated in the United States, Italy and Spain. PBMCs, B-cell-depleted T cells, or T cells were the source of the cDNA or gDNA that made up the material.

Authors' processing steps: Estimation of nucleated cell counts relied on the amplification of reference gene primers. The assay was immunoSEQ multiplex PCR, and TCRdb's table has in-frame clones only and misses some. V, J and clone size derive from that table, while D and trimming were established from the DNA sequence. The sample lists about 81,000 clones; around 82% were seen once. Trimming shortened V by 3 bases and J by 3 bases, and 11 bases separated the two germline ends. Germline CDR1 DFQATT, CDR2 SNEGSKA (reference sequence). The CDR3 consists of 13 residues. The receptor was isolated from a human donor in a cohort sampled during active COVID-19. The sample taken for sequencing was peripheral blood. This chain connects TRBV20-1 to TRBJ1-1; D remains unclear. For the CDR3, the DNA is TGCAGTGCTAGTATCGGGATATACACTGAAGCTTTCTTT. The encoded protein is CSASIGIYTEAFF.